Below, one T cell receptor beta chain is given with its context. Its antigen is unknown. Base qualities are missing; no much larger clone stands one base away. Spanning cysteine to phenylalanine, the CDR3 consists of 15 amino acids. CDR3 DNA only is kept here, 45 bases in frame from base 1. Per the germline V gene (reference sequence), MNHEY is the CDR1 and SMNVEV is the CDR2. V and J are trimmed by 6 bases and 2 bases, and the gene matches miss 5 bases of the junction. Genomic DNA was extracted from sorted cells for sequencing of the TCRbeta CDR3 region. The immunoSEQ Assay was used for sequencing of TCRbeta CDR3 regions. TCRdb retrieved this table from immuneACCESS and kept in-frame rearrangements only. Not all clones are present; in checked studies, unresolved V genes account for under half, and no reason is known for the remainder. In all, the sample holds about 69,000 clones, and approximately 87% of those were seen once. The ten largest clones represent 6% to 7.5% of the sample.

Patients with a history of autoimmune disease or receiving systemic immunosuppression were excluded from the trial. Peripheral blood for TCR sequencing was collected from all dose cohorts at baseline, on cycle 4 day 1, and on cycle 7 day 1. Samples were obtained from an open-label, multicenter, first-in-human phase I dose-escalation trial of ivuxolimab. Adults with locally advanced or metastatic melanoma, renal cell carcinoma, hepatocellular carcinoma or head and neck squamous cell carcinoma were enrolled in the trial. Before TCR sequencing, CD4+ T cells and CD8+ T cells were sorted from peripheral blood as separate populations. The data stem from a study of OX40 agonist ivuxolimab in advanced cancers. Turning to the overall study: The costimulatory receptor OX40 (CD134) was targeted by ivuxolimab, a fully human IgG2 agonistic monoclonal antibody. Intravenous ivuxolimab was administered to patients every 2 weeks at six dose levels: 0.01, 0.1, 0.3, 1.5, 3 and 10 mg/kg. The paper reports the monotherapy dose-escalation portion (N = 52 patients) of the phase I ivuxolimab trial. Partial responses occurred in three dose-escalation patients, of whom one had hepatocellular carcinoma and two had cutaneous melanoma. In the dose-escalation cohort, 75% to 90% of patients were male, and the mean age was around 65 years with a range of roughly 23 to 79. Of the approximately 50 patients in dose escalation, some 19 had hepatocellular carcinoma, some 15 had melanoma, 9 had renal cell carcinoma and 9 had head and neck cancer. Patients were allowed to have had prior anti-PD-1, anti-PD-L1 or anti-CTLA-4 therapy, and 30% to 40% of the dose-escalation patients had been treated with checkpoint inhibitors. The point of sequencing TCRbeta in the periphery was to test whether ivuxolimab changed TCR sequence diversity and drove clonal T-cell expansion. Study-wide conclusions, independent of this receptor: Clonal expansion of both CD4+ and CD8+ blood T cells was observed from baseline to week 6 at doses 0.1 to 3.0 mg/kg. The antigen specificity of the clonally expanded peripheral T cells was not determined. In partial responders in the 0.1-3.0 mg/kg groups, normalized peripheral clonal expansion was found to be among the lowest, especially among CD8+ T cells. After ivuxolimab, more expanded clones were found on average in CD8+ T cells than in CD4+ T cells. Low levels of normalized T-cell clonal expansion were also seen in some nonresponding patients.

The clonotype originates from an adult with an advanced solid tumor such as melanoma, head and neck, liver or kidney cancer. The rearrangement combines TRBV27 with TRBJ2-5; 11 bases in the junction line up with TRBD2. The sequencing used CD4+ or CD8+ T cells sorted from blood, collected in a trial of the OX40 agonist ivuxolimab. The CDR3 region: CASSPGTSGQETQYF. The sequence in DNA is TGTGCCAGCAGCCCCGGGACTAGCGGTCAAGAGACCCAGTACTTC.